The sequence of this T cell receptor (beta chain) was determined in a study of T cells in Graves' hyperthyroidism and ophthalmopathy. There were TCR beta CDR3 regions amplified from RNA transcripts. Using the HTBI primer set, a first-round RT-PCR was run on the TCR CDR3. TCRdb reanalysed the multiplex PCR reads using MiXCR and keeps one entry per CDR3 protein. The repertoire holds fewer than 700,000 distinct CDR3 sequences, with 15% to 20% as singletons. The CDR3 loop spans 13 amino acids. Trimming stripped 5 bases from V and 7 bases from J, with 12 bases between. Germline loops: CDR1 MDHEN, CDR2 SYDVKM. There are many counts of this clonotype.

This receptor was taken from a woman in her twenties or thirties with Graves' hyperthyroidism. The chain employs TRBV28 and TRBJ2-4; D is uncertain. The sequencing input was blood. In nucleotides, the CDR3 is TGTGCCAGCAGTCGACCCTTGGAGAACATTCAGTACTTC. It is translated as CASSRPLENIQYF.